This TCR beta chain was sequenced for a study of cytomegalovirus exposure and HLA in healthy donors. In regard to this clone: As yet, its antigen is unknown.

The CDR3 spans 15 residues. Germline V lookup: CDR1 SEHNR, CDR2 FQNEAQ (reference sequence). After removal of 1 base from V and 4 bases from J, the junction contained 5 bases not matched to a gene. PCR primers comprised 60 Vbeta and 13 Jbeta primers. Assay used: immunoSEQ multiplex PCR; TCRdb lists only in-frame clones, some missing. This sample yields some 150,000 clones, of which approximately 79% are seen a single time; approximately 4% belongs to the top ten. General observations from the study: The majority of TCR sequences were rare, yet some public TCRs appeared in many donors. Researchers catalogued approximately 170 TCR beta chains as cytomegalovirus-associated.

The TCR sequence derives from a man aged 50 to 59 in good health and CMV-seropositive. V usage is TRBV7-9 and J usage is TRBJ2-3; 7 positions agree with TRBD2. Sample: PBMCs. The CDR3 loop is CASSLGSGNSDTQYF. The CDR3 region has the DNA TGTGCCAGCAGCTTAGGCAGCGGGAACTCAGATACGCAGTATTTT. Variable domain in full (rest from reference TRBV7-9 and TRBJ2-3): DTGVSQNPRHKITKRGQNVTFRCDPISEHNRLYWYRQTLGQGPEFLTYFQNEAQLEKSRLLSDRFSAERPKGSFSTLEIQRTEQGDSAMYLCASSLGSGNSDTQYFGPGTRLTVL.